The T cell receptor beta chain under discussion was sequenced for a study of T cell repertoires in cytomegalovirus infection. On the study more broadly: The study used recently identified HLA-C-restricted and well-studied HLA-B-restricted CMV epitopes. Evidence of both CMV infection and a matching HLA type came from public TCR beta signatures.

TCRdb reprocessed the reads via MiXCR and lists one record per CDR3 protein. Of about 920,000 distinct CDR3 sequences listed, about a third are singletons. There are many counts of this clonotype. The antigen remains undetermined. Germline lookup yields CDR1 SEHNR and CDR2 FQNEAQ (reference sequence). CDR3 length: 13 amino acids. V gave up 4 bases and J gave up 5 bases, with 9 bases separating them. This specimen was cultured CD8+ T cells from PBMCs, taken from culture after CMV antigen stimulation. The J gene is TRBJ2-1, the V gene TRBV7-9; D call uncertain. The receptor was derived from a human donor in good health (CMV status not recorded). Some clones in this sample may be carry-over from other donors' samples. As DNA, the CDR3 is TGTGCCAGCAGCTCGGACGTACACAATGAGCAGTTCTTC. Amino acids: CASSSDVHNEQFF.